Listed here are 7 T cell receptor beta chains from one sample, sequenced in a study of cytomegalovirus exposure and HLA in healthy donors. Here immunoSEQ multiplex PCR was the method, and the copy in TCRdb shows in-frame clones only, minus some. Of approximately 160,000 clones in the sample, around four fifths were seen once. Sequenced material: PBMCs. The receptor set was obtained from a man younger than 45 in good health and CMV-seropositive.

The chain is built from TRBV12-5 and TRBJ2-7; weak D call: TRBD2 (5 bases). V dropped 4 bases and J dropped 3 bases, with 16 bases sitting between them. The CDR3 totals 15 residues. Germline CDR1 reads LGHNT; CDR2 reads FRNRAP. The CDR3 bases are TGTGCTAGTGGTTCCGCGGACTTCCGGATCTACGAGCAGTACTTC. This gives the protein CASGSADFRIYEQYF.

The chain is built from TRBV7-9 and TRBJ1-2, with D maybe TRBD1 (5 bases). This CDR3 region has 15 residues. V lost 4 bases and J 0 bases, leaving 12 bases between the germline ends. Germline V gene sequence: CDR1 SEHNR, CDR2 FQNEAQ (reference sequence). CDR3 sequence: CASSSMPGTNYGYTF. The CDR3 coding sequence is TGTGCCAGCAGCTCCATGCCAGGGACTAACTATGGCTACACCTTC.

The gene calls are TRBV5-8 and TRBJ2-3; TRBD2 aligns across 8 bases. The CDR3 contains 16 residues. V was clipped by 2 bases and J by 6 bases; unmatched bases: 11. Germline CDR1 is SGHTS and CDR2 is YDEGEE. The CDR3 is CASSLLGGASPDTQYF. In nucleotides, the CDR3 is TGTGCCAGCAGCTTACTCGGGGGGGCCAGTCCTGATACGCAGTATTTT. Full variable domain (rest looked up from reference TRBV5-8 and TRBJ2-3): EAGVTQSPTHLIKTRGQQATLRCSPISGHTSVYWYQQALGLGLQFLLWYDEGEERNRGNFPPRFSGRQFPNYSSELNVNALELEDSALYLCASSLLGGASPDTQYFGPGTRLTVL.

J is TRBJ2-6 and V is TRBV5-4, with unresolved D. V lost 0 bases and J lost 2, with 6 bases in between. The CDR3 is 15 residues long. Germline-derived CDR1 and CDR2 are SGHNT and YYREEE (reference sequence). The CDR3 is CASSLAGTGANVLTF. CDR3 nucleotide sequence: TGTGCCAGCAGCTTGGCAGGAACTGGGGCCAACGTCCTGACTTTC.

Here the CDR3 DNA reads TGTGCCAGCAGCCAAGACAGGCCGGACATTCAGTACTTC. Its translation: CASSQDRPDIQYF. This sequence joins TRBV4-2 and TRBJ2-4, with D uncertain. The CDR3 contains 13 residues. Germline V lookup: CDR1 LGHNA, CDR2 YNFKEQ. V gave up 0 bases and J gave up 8 bases, with 8 bases separating them.

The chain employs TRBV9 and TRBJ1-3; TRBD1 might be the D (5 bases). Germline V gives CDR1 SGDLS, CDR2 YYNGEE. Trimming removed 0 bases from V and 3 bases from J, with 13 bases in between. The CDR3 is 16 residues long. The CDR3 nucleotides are TGTGCCAGCAGCGTAGGGGGGGGTATGCTTGGAAACACCATATATTTT. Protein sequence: CASSVGGGMLGNTIYF.

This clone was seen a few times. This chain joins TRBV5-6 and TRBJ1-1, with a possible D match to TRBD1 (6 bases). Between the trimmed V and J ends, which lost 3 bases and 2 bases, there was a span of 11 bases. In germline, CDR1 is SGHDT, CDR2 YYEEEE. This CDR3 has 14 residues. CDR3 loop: CASSYGTPNTEAFF. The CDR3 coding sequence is TGTGCCAGCAGCTACGGGACACCCAACACTGAAGCTTTCTTT.